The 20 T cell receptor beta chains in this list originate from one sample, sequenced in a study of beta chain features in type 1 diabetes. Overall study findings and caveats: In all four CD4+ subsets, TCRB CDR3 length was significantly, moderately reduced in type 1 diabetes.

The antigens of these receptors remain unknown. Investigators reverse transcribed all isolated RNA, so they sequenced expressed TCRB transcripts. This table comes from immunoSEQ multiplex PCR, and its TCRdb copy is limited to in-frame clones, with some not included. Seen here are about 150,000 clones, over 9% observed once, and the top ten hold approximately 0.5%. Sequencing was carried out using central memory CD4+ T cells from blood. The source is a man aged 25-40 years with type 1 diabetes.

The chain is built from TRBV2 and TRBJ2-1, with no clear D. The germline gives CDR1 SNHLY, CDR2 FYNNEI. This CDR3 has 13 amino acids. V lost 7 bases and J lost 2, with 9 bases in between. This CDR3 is CASNPLAYNEQFF. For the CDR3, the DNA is TGTGCCAGCAACCCTTTAGCCTACAATGAGCAGTTCTTC.

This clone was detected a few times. CDR3 in amino acids: CASSSGQGAYGYTF. The CDR3 DNA reads as TGTGCCAGCAGTTCCGGACAGGGAGCCTATGGCTACACCTTC. The V and J genes are TRBV28 and TRBJ1-2, with 8 bases lining up with TRBD1. The CDR3 is made up of 14 amino acids. Germline V gene data show CDR1 as MDHEN and CDR2 as SYDVKM. Losses at the gene ends were 4 bases for V and 4 bases for J; bases not matched to a gene: 5.

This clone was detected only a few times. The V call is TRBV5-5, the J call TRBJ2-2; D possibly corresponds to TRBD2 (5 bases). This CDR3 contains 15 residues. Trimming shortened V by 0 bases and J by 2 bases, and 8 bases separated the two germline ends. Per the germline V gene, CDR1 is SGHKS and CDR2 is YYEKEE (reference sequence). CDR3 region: CASSLGRTNTGELFF. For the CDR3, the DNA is TGTGCCAGCAGCTTGGGACGGACTAACACCGGGGAGCTGTTTTTT.

The CDR3 DNA is TGTGCCAGCAGTGCCGGGACTAGGTCCGTTAATGAGCAGTTCTTC. The encoded protein is CASSAGTRSVNEQFF. J is TRBJ2-1 and V is TRBV2; 8 bases map to TRBD2. Trimming cost V 4 bases and J 7 bases; bases outside gene matches: 9. The CDR3 has 15 amino acids. Germline CDR1 and CDR2: SNHLY and FYNNEI.

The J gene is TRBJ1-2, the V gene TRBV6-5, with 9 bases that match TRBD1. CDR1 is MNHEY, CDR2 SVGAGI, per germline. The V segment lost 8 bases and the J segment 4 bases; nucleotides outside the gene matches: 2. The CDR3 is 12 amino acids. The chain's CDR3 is CASRDRVYGYTF. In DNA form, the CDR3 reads TGTGCCAGCCGGGACAGGGTCTATGGCTACACCTTC.

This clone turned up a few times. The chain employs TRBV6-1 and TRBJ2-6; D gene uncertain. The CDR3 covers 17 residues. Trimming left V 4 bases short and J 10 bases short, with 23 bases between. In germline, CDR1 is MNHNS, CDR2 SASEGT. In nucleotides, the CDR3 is TGTGCCAGCAGTGTAGGTATGGCCCGCGGAAGCCAAAACGTCCTGACTTTC. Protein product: CASSVGMARGSQNVLTF.

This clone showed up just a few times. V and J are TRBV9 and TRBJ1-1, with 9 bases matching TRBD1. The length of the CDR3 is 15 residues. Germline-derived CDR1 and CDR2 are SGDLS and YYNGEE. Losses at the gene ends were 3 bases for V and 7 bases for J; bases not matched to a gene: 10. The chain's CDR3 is CASSAQTGGPFEAFF. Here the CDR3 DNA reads TGTGCCAGCAGCGCCCAAACAGGGGGCCCCTTTGAAGCTTTCTTT.

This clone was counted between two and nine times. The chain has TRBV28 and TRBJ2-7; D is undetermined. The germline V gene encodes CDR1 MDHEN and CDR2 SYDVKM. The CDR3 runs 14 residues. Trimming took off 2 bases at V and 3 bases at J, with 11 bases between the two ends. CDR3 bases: TGTGCCAGCAGTTTACCGGTATTCGGCTACGAGCAGTACTTC. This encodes CASSLPVFGYEQYF.

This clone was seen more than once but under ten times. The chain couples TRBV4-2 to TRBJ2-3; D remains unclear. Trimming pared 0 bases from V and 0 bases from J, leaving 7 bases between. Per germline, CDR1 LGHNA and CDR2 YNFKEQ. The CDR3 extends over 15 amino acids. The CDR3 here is CASSQDFLSTDTQYF. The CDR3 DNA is TGTGCCAGCAGCCAAGATTTCCTGAGCACAGATACGCAGTATTTT.

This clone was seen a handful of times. The CDR3 DNA reads TGTGCCTGGAGTAAGAAGGGACAGGGGGCGAATGGCTACACCTTC. Translation gives CAWSKKGQGANGYTF. The chain combines TRBV30 with TRBJ1-2, with 12 bases matching TRBD1. The CDR3 is 15 amino acids. From germline, CDR1 is GTSNPN and CDR2 SVGIG (reference sequence). Trimming removed 2 bases from V and 6 bases from J; junction bases left unmatched: 7.

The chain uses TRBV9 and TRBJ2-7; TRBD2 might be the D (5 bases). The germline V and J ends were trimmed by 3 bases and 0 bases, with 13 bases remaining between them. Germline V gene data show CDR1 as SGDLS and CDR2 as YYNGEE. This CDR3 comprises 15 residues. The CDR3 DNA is TGTGCCAGCAGCGCCGGGATTTCGATCTCCTACGAGCAGTACTTC. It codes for CASSAGISISYEQYF.

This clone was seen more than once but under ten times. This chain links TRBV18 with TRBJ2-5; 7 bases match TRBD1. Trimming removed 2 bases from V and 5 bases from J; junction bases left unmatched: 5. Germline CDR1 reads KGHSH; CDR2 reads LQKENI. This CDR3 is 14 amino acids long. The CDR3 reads CASSPFEQGETQYF. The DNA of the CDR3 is TGTGCCAGCTCACCATTTGAACAGGGGGAGACCCAGTACTTC.

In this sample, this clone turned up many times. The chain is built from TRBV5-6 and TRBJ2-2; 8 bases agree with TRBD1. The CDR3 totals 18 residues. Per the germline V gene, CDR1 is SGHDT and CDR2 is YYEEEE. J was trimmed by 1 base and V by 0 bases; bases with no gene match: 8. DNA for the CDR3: TGTGCCAGCAGCTTGGGGCCGCAGGGGGCCCAGAACACCGGGGAGCTGTTTTTT. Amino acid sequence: CASSLGPQGAQNTGELFF.

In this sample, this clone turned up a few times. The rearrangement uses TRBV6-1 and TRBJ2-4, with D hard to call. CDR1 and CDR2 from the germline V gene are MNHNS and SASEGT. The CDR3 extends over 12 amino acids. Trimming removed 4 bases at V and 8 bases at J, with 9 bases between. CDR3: CASSALTDIQYF. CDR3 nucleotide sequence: TGTGCCAGCAGTGCCCTTACAGACATTCAGTACTTC.

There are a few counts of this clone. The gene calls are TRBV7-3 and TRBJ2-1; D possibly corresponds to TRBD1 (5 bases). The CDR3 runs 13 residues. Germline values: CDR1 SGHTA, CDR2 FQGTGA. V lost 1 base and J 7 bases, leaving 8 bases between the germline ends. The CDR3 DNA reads TGTGCCAGCAGCTTAATGTCAGGGAATGAGCAGTTCTTC. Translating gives CASSLMSGNEQFF.

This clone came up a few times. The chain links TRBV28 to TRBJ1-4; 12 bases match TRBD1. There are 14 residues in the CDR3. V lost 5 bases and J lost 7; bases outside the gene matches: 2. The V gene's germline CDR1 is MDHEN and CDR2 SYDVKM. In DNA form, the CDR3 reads TGTGCCAGCAGTCGGGACAGGGGGCCTGAAAAACTGTTTTTT. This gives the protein CASSRDRGPEKLFF.

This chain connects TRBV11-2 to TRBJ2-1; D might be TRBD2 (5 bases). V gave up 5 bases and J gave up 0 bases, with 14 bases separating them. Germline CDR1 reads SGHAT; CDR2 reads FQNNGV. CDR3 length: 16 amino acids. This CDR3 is CASSDVGAASYNEQFF. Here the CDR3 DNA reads TGTGCCAGCAGCGACGTGGGAGCGGCCTCCTACAATGAGCAGTTCTTC.

The CDR3 reads CSVDDRGDGYTF. The CDR3 region has the DNA TGCAGCGTTGACGACAGGGGGGATGGCTACACCTTC. The chain employs TRBV29-1 and TRBJ1-2, with TRBD1 matching over 9 bases. The germline V gene has CDR1 SQVTM and CDR2 ANQGSEA. V lost 3 bases to trimming and J lost 6 bases; unmatched junction nucleotides: 2. The CDR3 extends over 12 amino acids.

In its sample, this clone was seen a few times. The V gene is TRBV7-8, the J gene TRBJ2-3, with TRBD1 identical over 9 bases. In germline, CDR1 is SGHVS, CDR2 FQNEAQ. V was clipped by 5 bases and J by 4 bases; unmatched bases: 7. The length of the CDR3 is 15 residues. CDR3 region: CASSPGTGRADTQYF. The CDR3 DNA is TGTGCCAGCAGCCCGGGGACAGGGCGCGCAGATACGCAGTATTTT.

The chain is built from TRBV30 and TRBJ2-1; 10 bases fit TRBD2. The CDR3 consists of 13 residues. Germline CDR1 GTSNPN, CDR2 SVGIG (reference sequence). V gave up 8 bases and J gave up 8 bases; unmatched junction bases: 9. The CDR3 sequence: CATAASGSYEQFF. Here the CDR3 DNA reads TGTGCCACAGCGGCTAGCGGGAGTTATGAGCAGTTCTTC.